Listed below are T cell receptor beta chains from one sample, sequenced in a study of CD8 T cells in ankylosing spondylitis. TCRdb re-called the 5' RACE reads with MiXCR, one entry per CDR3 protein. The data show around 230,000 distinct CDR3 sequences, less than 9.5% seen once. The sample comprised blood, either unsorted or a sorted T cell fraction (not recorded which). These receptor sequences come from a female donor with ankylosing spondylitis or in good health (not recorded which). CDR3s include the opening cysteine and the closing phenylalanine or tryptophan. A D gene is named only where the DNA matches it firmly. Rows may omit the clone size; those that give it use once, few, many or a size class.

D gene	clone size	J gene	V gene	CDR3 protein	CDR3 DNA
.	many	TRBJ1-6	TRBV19	CASKGDSYNSPLHF	TGTGCCAGTAAGGGGGACTCCTATAATTCACCCCTCCACTTT
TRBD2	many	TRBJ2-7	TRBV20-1	CSVPVLAGGPYEQYF	TGCAGTGTTCCCGTACTAGCGGGAGGCCCCTACGAGCAGTACTTC
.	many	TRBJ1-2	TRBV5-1	CASSARTALDGYTF	TGCGCCAGCAGCGCCCGGACAGCTCTTGATGGCTACACCTTC
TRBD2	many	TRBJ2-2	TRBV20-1	CSARTSGNTGELFF	TGCAGTGCTAGGACTAGCGGCAACACCGGGGAGCTGTTTTTT
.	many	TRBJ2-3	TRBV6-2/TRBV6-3	CASNWRGHLTDTQYF	TGTGCCAGCAACTGGCGGGGCCACCTCACAGATACGCAGTATTTT
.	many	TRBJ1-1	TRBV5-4	CASSLARRVNTEAFF	TGTGCCAGCAGCTTGGCTCGTAGGGTGAACACTGAAGCTTTCTTT
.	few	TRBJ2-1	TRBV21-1	CASSKQPRGLGSSGEQFF	TGTGCCAGCAGCAAACAACCCAGGGGGCTAGGGAGTTCCGGTGAGCAGTTCTTC
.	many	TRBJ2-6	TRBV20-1	CSAWTHSGANVLTF	TGCAGTGCATGGACCCACTCTGGGGCCAACGTCCTGACTTTC
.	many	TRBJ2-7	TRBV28	CASSFGMSYEQYF	TGTGCCAGCAGTTTCGGGATGAGCTACGAGCAGTACTTC
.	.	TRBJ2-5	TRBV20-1	CSARADATQETQYF	TGCAGTGCTAGGGCGGATGCCACCCAAGAGACCCAGTACTTC